This T cell receptor (beta chain) originates from a study of tumor-infiltrating lymphocytes in localized non-small cell lung cancer. Study-level findings and limits: Different pieces of the same tissue were used for each assay.

To note about this clone: Antigen specificity is unknown.

Some clones are missing from TCRdb's copy, which holds only in-frame ones; the method was immunoSEQ multiplex PCR. The sample gives approximately 9,500 clones, 55% to 75% of which show up once; under 15% is in the top ten. CDR3 length: 15 amino acids. Germline trimming cut 1 base from V and 1 base from J; bases unmatched to any gene: 4. The V gene's germline CDR1 is SGHRS and CDR2 YFSETQ. Sequenced sample: lung tumor tissue. V and J are TRBV5-1 and TRBJ1-1; 7 bases line up with TRBD1. This clonotype originated in a human donor with non-small cell lung cancer. CDR3 in DNA: TGCGCCAGCAGCTTGATGGGACAGCCGAACACTGAAGCTTTCTTT. It encodes CASSLMGQPNTEAFF.